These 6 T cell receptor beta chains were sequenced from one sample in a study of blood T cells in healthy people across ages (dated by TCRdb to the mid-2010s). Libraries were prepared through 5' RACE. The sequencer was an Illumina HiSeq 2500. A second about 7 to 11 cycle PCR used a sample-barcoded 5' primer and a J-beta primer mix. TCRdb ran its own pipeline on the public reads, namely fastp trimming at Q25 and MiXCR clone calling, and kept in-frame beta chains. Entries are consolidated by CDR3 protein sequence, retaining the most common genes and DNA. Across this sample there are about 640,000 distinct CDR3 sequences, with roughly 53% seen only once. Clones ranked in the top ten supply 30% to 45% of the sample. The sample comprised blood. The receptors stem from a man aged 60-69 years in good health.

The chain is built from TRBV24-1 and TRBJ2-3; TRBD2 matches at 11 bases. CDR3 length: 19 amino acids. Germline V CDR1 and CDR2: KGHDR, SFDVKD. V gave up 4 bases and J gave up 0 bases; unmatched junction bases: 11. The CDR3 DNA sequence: TGTGCCACCAGTGACCGCGGGACTAGCGGTGGTGCTAGCACAGATACGCAGTATTTT. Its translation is CATSDRGTSGGASTDTQYF.

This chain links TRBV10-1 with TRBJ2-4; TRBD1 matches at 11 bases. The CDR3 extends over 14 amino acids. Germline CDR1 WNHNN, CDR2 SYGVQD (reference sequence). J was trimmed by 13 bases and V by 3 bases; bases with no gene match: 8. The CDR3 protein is CASSDLPGTGGQYF. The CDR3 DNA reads TGCGCCAGCAGTGACCTTCCCGGGACAGGGGGACAGTACTTC.

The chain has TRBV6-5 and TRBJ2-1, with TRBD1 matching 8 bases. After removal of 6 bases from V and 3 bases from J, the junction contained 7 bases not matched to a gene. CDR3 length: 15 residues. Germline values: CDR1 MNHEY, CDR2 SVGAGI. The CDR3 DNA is TGTGCCAGCAGACCCCGGGACAGGTACTACAATGAGCAGTTCTTC. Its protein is CASRPRDRYYNEQFF.

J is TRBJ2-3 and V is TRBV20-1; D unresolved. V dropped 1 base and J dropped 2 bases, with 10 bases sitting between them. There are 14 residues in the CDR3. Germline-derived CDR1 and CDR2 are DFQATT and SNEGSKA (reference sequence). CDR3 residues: CSARAVANTDTQYF. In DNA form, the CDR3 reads TGCAGTGCTAGAGCCGTGGCCAACACAGATACGCAGTATTTT.

CDR3 protein: CASSQGPAWTDTQYF. DNA for the CDR3: TGTGCCAGCAGCCAAGGGCCAGCGTGGACAGATACGCAGTATTTT. The genes are TRBV3-1 and TRBJ2-3; D remains unclear. The V end lost 1 base, the J end lost 3 bases, and 11 bases lay between the germline ends. The CDR3 has 15 amino acids. CDR1 is LGHDT, CDR2 YNNKEL, per germline (reference sequence).

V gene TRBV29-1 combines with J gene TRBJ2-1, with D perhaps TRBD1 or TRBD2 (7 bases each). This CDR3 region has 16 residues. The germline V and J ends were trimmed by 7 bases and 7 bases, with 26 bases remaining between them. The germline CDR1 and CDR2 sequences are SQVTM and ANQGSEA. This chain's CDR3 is CSGTRQGGSIGNEQFF. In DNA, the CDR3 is TGCAGCGGTACTCGACAGGGAGGGTCGATTGGAAATGAGCAGTTCTTC.